A single sample is the source of the 28 T cell receptor beta chains below, sequenced in a study of T cells after yellow fever vaccination. TCRdb re-analysed the 5' RACE reads in MiXCR, keeping a single row per CDR3 protein. The sample lists fewer than 350,000 distinct CDR3 sequences, around 4.5% occurring once. Sequenced material: PBMCs, taken 15 days after the yellow fever booster vaccination. All receptors derive from a man aged 18 to 30 who received the YFV17D yellow fever vaccine.

The table lists this clonotype with many counts. The rearrangement joins TRBV7-8 to TRBJ1-1; D ambiguous. CDR1 is SGHVS and CDR2 is FQNEAQ in the germline V gene. V was trimmed by 2 bases and J by 1 base, leaving 5 bases between them. The CDR3 runs to 13 residues. CDR3 bases: TGTGCCAGCAGCTTAATAGGGAACACTGAAGCTTTCTTT. The encoded protein is CASSLIGNTEAFF.

The gene calls are TRBV5-5 and TRBJ2-5, with 7 bases matching TRBD1. The CDR3 consists of 13 residues. V dropped 7 bases and J dropped 2; count of bases not matched to a gene: 5. Germline V gives CDR1 SGHKS, CDR2 YYEKEE (reference sequence). In DNA, the CDR3 is TGTGCCAGCGGAACAGGGGTTCAAGAGACCCAGTACTTC. Protein: CASGTGVQETQYF.

The genes are TRBV18 and TRBJ2-3; a possible D gene is TRBD2 (7 bases). This CDR3 contains 15 residues. V gave up 2 bases and J gave up 4 bases, with 13 bases separating them. Germline-derived CDR1 and CDR2 are KGHSH and LQKENI. CDR3 amino acids: CASSPTGRVSDTQYF. CDR3 DNA sequence: TGTGCCAGCTCACCAACAGGGAGGGTGTCAGATACGCAGTATTTT.

Many counts were recorded for this clonotype. The rearrangement joins TRBV5-1 to TRBJ2-7; TRBD2 matches 8 bases. This CDR3 has 15 residues. With V trimmed by 0 bases and J by 3 bases, 5 bases remained unmatched. Per germline, CDR1 SGHRS and CDR2 YFSETQ. The CDR3 reads CASSLGVAGHYEQYV. Here the CDR3 DNA reads TGCGCCAGCAGCTTGGGGGTAGCGGGGCACTACGAGCAGTACGTC.

This clonotype was observed many times. The J gene is TRBJ2-3, the V gene TRBV21-1; the table assigns TRBD1, which was not confirmed against the DNA. TRBV21-1 represents a pseudogene. This CDR3 is built from 16 residues. In DNA form, the CDR3 reads TGTGCCAGCAGCAAAGGTGGAGACAGGGGAGCAGATACGCAGTATTTT. Protein product: CASSKGGDRGADTQYF.

This clonotype was seen a few times. The chain employs TRBV6-5 and TRBJ2-7; D possibly corresponds to TRBD1 (5 bases). CDR3 length: 12 residues. Germline assignment: CDR1 MNHEY and CDR2 SVGAGI. Deletions cut 7 bases from V and 6 bases from J, with 13 bases between. CDR3 nucleotide sequence: TGTGCCAGCACCACGCAGGGCGGCGAGCAGTACTTC. Translated, it gives CASTTQGGEQYF.

This chain connects TRBV5-1 to TRBJ2-1; no reliable D call. The CDR3 has 14 residues. Germline loops: CDR1 SGHRS, CDR2 YFSETQ. With 0 bases removed from V and 6 bases from J, the gap between germline ends came to 10 bases. Here the CDR3 reads CASSLGVLFNEQFF. The CDR3 DNA sequence: TGCGCCAGCAGCTTGGGGGTCCTATTCAATGAGCAGTTCTTC.

The chain recombines TRBV5-1 with TRBJ2-5; 7 nucleotides line up with TRBD2. The CDR3 spans 14 residues. Germline trimming cut 4 bases from V and 4 bases from J; bases unmatched to any gene: 7. Germline CDR1 is SGHRS and CDR2 is YFSETQ. The CDR3, as DNA: TGCGCCAGCAGCGAGCGGGGTGCGGGAGAGACCCAGTACTTC. Its protein is CASSERGAGETQYF.

This clonotype was picked up many times. V gene TRBV7-2 combines with J gene TRBJ2-5; 10 bases line up with TRBD2. From germline, CDR1 is SGHTA and CDR2 FQGNSA. This CDR3 is 14 amino acids long. Germline trimming cut 5 bases from V and 6 bases from J; bases unmatched to any gene: 6. CDR3 sequence reads: CASSPSGGVKTQYF. DNA of the CDR3: TGTGCCAGCAGCCCAAGCGGGGGGGTAAAGACCCAGTACTTC.

Ten or more counts support this clonotype. The chain has TRBV7-6 and TRBJ2-3; D is undetermined. V shed 5 bases and J shed 9 bases, with 9 bases lying between them. CDR1 SGHVS and CDR2 FNYEAQ come from the germline V gene. This CDR3 is 11 amino acids long. As DNA, the CDR3 is TGTGCCAGCAGCGGGCCCGGAACGCAGTATTTT. This gives the protein CASSGPGTQYF.

The chain has TRBV6-1 and TRBJ1-2; TRBD1 matches at 7 bases. The CDR3 has 14 amino acids. Germline V lookup: CDR1 MNHNS, CDR2 SASEGT. The V and J ends lost 3 bases and 6 bases, in that order; junction bases with no gene match: 7. The CDR3 is CASSERKTGDGYTF. The CDR3 nucleotides read TGTGCCAGCAGTGAGCGGAAAACAGGGGATGGCTACACCTTC.

This clonotype came up many times. V usage is TRBV14 and J usage is TRBJ2-3; possibly TRBD2 for D (5 bases). The CDR3 consists of 19 residues. V gave up 4 bases and J gave up 4 bases, with 27 bases separating them. Germline V gene data show CDR1 as SGHDN and CDR2 as FVKESK. In nucleotides, the CDR3 is TGTGCCAGCAGCCCCCCCCCCGGCGAGGGCCTGGAAGGTTCAGATACGCAGTATTTT. Protein: CASSPPPGEGLEGSDTQYF.

The chain uses TRBV4-3 and TRBJ2-3, with 7 nucleotides matching TRBD1. There are 18 residues in the CDR3. Germline loops: CDR1 LGHNA, CDR2 YSLEER. Unmatched junction bases numbered 17, after V lost 2 bases and J lost 6 bases. CDR3 protein: CASSQLPFRGLGRDTQYF. For the CDR3, the DNA is TGCGCCAGCAGCCAACTTCCTTTTAGGGGGCTCGGCAGGGATACGCAGTATTTT.

This chain links TRBV20-1 with TRBJ1-6; the D is unclear. Germline V gene lookup returns CDR1 DFQATT and CDR2 SNEGSKA (reference sequence). This CDR3 spans 15 amino acids. The germline V and J ends were trimmed by 0 bases and 7 bases, with 13 bases remaining between them. The CDR3 region has the DNA TGCAGTGCTAGAGAGAAGGGCTTGGGCAATTCACCCCTCCACTTT. Its protein is CSAREKGLGNSPLHF.

This clonotype has ten or more counts. CDR3 sequence (DNA): TGTGCCAGCAGCTTGGGTGTAGCCAAAAACATTCAGTACTTC. The encoded protein is CASSLGVAKNIQYF. The V call is TRBV5-5, the J call TRBJ2-4, with no clear D. The CDR3 sequence is 14 residues long. The V and J ends lost 0 bases and 0 bases respectively, with 4 bases between them. Germline lookup yields CDR1 SGHKS and CDR2 YYEKEE (reference sequence).

The gene calls are TRBV24-1 and TRBJ2-2; 8 bases map to TRBD1. This CDR3 has 18 residues. Per the germline V gene, CDR1 is KGHDR and CDR2 is SFDVKD. V trimming: 7 bases; J trimming: 2 bases; junction bases outside the gene matches: 14. The DNA of the CDR3 is TGTGCCACCAGCCCTAAAAGTGGGACAGGAATTAACACCGGGGAGCTGTTTTTT. Amino acids: CATSPKSGTGINTGELFF.

Many counts were recorded for this clonotype. The rearrangement uses TRBV2 and TRBJ2-7; unclear D gene. This CDR3 region has 13 residues. Germline V gene lookup returns CDR1 SNHLY and CDR2 FYNNEI. Trimming shortened V by 1 base and J by 4 bases, and 8 bases separated the two germline ends. The CDR3 DNA reads as TGTGCCAGCAGTGAAGGGACCCCTTACGAGCAGTACTTC. Protein product: CASSEGTPYEQYF.

This clonotype was seen ten or more times. This rearrangement joins TRBV3-1 to TRBJ1-6; a possible D gene is TRBD1 (6 bases). From germline, CDR1 is LGHDT and CDR2 YNNKEL (reference sequence). The CDR3 is 13 amino acids. Trimming stripped 4 bases from V and 13 bases from J, with 14 bases between. CDR3 amino acids: CASSPGQGTPLHF. In DNA form, the CDR3 reads TGTGCCAGCAGCCCGGGACAAGGAACGCCCCTCCACTTT.

This clonotype was counted between two and nine times. This chain connects TRBV20-1 to TRBJ1-1; D call uncertain. Between the trimmed V and J ends, which lost 5 bases and 2 bases, there was a span of 12 bases. CDR3 size: 13 residues. Germline V gene data show CDR1 as DFQATT and CDR2 as SNEGSKA (reference sequence). The CDR3 coding sequence is TGCAGTGCTGAGGATCCTCTTAACACTGAAGCTTTCTTT. Translation: CSAEDPLNTEAFF.

In this sample, this clonotype turned up a few times. V and J are TRBV12-3 or TRBV12-4 and TRBJ1-4; D gene ambiguous. The V and J ends lost 5 bases and 3 bases respectively, with 13 bases between them. The CDR3 runs to 15 residues. The CDR3 DNA reads as TGTGCCAGCAGTCCCCTAAGGGTACCTAATGAAAAACTGTTTTTT. Translated, it gives CASSPLRVPNEKLFF.

V gene TRBV6-6 combines with J gene TRBJ2-3; TRBD2 agrees at 9 bases. Trimming removed 4 bases from V and 6 bases from J; junction bases left unmatched: 14. The CDR3 extends over 17 amino acids. Germline V CDR1 and CDR2: MNHNY, SVGAGI (reference sequence). The CDR3 DNA reads as TGTGCCAGCAGTTTCCTGGCTAGCGGGGTAATTACGGATACGCAGTATTTT. As protein: CASSFLASGVITDTQYF.

This clonotype was seen repeatedly, ten times or more. The chain joins TRBV2 to TRBJ2-5; the D gene is possibly TRBD1 (5 bases). Trimming cost V 7 bases and J 4 bases, with 16 bases left between them. Germline V gene data show CDR1 as SNHLY and CDR2 as FYNNEI. This CDR3 is 14 amino acids long. The CDR3 region has the DNA TGTGCCAGCAACGACGATCAGGGCCCAGAGACCCAGTACTTC. This encodes CASNDDQGPETQYF.

This chain uses TRBV20-1 with TRBJ2-7; TRBD2 is a possible D gene (5 bases). Trimming left V 3 bases short and J 1 base short, with 7 bases between. The CDR3 is 12 amino acids. Germline V gene lookup returns CDR1 DFQATT and CDR2 SNEGSKA (reference sequence). CDR3 in DNA: TGCAGTGCTAGCAAGCGGTCCTACGAGCAGTACTTC. The encoded protein is CSASKRSYEQYF.

This clonotype has at least ten counts. Here the CDR3 DNA reads TGTGCCAGCAGCTTGGGGGTCCTTCGGGGCTTCACCGGGGAGCTGTTTTTT. Protein: CASSLGVLRGFTGELFF. The V gene is TRBV7-2, the J gene TRBJ2-2, with D perhaps assigned TRBD1 or TRBD2 (5 bases each). CDR1 is SGHTA, CDR2 FQGNSA, per germline. CDR3 size: 17 residues. V lost 3 bases and J lost 4, with 18 bases in between.

This clonotype has a count of ten or more. The chain couples TRBV20-1 to TRBJ1-2, with 8 positions matching TRBD1. The CDR3 loop spans 14 amino acids. V was pared by 6 bases and J by 8 bases, with 14 bases of the junction left unmatched. The germline V gene encodes CDR1 DFQATT and CDR2 SNEGSKA (reference sequence). CDR3 protein: CSARQGFVIEGYTF. As DNA, the CDR3 is TGCAGTGCGAGACAGGGGTTCGTAATCGAGGGCTACACCTTC.

This clonotype was detected many times. The chain is built from TRBV13 and TRBJ2-7, with D possibly being TRBD1 (5 bases). Trimming took off 4 bases at V and 3 bases at J, with 13 bases between the two ends. CDR3 size: 14 residues. Germline V CDR1 and CDR2: PRHDT, FYEKMQ (reference sequence). In DNA, the CDR3 is TGTGCCAGCAGCTACCAGGGAAAATTCTACGAGCAGTACGTC. Its protein is CASSYQGKFYEQYV.

The CDR3 spells CATLRPNYGYTF. In DNA, the CDR3 is TGTGCCACCCTCAGGCCTAACTATGGCTACACCTTC. The rearrangement joins TRBV12-3 or TRBV12-4 to TRBJ1-2; no reliable D call. V lost 10 bases to trimming and J lost 0 bases, with 9 bases between them. This CDR3 is 12 amino acids long.

Many counts were recorded for this clonotype. This chain connects TRBV5-1 to TRBJ1-1, with TRBD1 matching 8 bases. V shed 3 bases, J shed 1 base, and the junction held 2 bases outside the gene matches. CDR3 length equals 14 residues. CDR1 and CDR2 from the germline V gene are SGHRS and YFSETQ. The CDR3: CASSSDRANTEAFF. The DNA of the CDR3 is TGCGCCAGCAGCTCGGACAGGGCGAACACTGAAGCTTTCTTT.